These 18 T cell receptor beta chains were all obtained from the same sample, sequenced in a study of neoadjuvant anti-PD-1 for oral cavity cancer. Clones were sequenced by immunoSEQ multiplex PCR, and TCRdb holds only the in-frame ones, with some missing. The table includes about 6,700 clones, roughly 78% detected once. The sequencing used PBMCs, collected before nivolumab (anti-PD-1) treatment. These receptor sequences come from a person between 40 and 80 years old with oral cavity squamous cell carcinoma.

This CDR3 reads CAWSAPELSTGNTIYF. The CDR3 region has the DNA TGTGCCTGGAGTGCCCCGGAACTCTCAACTGGAAACACCATATATTTT. V usage is TRBV30 and J usage is TRBJ1-3; no clear D gene. Deletions cut 1 base from V and 2 bases from J, with 15 bases between. This CDR3 comprises 16 residues. Germline loops: CDR1 GTSNPN, CDR2 SVGIG (reference sequence).

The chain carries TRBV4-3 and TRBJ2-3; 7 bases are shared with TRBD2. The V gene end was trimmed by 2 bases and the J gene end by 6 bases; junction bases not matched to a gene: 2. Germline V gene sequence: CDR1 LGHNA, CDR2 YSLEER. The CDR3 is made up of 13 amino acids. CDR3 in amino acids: CASSQSGGDTQYF. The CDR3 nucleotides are TGCGCCAGCAGCCAATCCGGGGGGGATACGCAGTATTTT.

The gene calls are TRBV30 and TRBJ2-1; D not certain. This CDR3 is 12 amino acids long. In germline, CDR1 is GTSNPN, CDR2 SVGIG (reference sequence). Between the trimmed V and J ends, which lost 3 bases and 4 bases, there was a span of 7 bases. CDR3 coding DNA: TGTGCCTGGAGCCCTCAGTACAATGAGCAGTTCTTC. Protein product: CAWSPQYNEQFF.

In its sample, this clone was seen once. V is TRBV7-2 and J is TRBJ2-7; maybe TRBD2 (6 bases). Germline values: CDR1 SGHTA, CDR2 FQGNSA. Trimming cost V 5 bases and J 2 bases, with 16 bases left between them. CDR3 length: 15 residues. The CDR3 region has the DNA TGTGCCAGCAGCCTATTCGGGGAGGCGGCCTACGAGCAGTACTTC. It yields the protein CASSLFGEAAYEQYF.

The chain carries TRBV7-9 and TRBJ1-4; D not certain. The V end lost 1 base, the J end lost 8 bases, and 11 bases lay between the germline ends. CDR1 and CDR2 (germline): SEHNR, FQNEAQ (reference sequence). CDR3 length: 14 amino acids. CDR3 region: CASSLEDEAEKLFF. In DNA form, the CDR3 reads TGTGCCAGCAGCTTAGAGGACGAGGCCGAAAAACTGTTTTTT.

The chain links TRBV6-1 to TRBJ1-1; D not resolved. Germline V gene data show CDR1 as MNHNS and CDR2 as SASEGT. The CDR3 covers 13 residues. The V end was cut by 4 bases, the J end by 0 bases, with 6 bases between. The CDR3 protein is CASSGRVNTEAFF. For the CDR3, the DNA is TGTGCCAGCAGTGGCAGAGTGAACACTGAAGCTTTCTTT.

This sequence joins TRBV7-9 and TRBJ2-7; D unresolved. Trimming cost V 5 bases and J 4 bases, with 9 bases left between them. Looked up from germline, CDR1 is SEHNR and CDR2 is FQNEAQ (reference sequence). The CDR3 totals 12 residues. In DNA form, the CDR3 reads TGTGCCAGCAGCCCGGACGGATACGAGCAGTACTTC. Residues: CASSPDGYEQYF.

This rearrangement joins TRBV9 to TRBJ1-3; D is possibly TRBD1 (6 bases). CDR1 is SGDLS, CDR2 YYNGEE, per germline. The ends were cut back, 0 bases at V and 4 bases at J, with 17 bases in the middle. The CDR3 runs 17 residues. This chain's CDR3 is CASSVGVDRLSGNTIYF. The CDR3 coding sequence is TGTGCCAGCAGCGTAGGGGTTGACAGGTTATCCGGAAACACCATATATTTT.

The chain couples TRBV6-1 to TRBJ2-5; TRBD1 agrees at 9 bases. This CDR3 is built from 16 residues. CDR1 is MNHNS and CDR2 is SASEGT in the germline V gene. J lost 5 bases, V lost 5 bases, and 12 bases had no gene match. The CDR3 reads CASSKEGDRVWETQYF. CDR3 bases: TGTGCCAGCAGTAAAGAGGGGGACAGGGTTTGGGAGACCCAGTACTTC.

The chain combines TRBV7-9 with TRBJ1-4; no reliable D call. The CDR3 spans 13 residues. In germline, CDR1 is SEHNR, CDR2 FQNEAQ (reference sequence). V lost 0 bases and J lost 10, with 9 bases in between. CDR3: CASSLAEKGKLFF. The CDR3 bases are TGTGCCAGCAGCTTAGCGGAAAAGGGAAAACTGTTTTTT.

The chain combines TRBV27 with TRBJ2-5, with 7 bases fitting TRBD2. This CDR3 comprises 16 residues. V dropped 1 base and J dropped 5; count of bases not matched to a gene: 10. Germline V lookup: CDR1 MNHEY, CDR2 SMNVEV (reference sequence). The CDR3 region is CASSLYVRGGRETQYF. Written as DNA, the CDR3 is TGTGCCAGCAGTTTATACGTGCGGGGAGGGAGGGAGACCCAGTACTTC.

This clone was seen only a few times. CDR3 region: CASTRTGNYEQYF. The CDR3 region has the DNA TGTGCCAGCACAAGGACAGGGAACTACGAGCAGTACTTC. The V gene is TRBV27, the J gene TRBJ2-7; 8 bases agree with TRBD1. The trim removed 7 bases at V and 3 bases at J, leaving 5 bases unmatched. The CDR3 totals 13 residues. Germline V lookup: CDR1 MNHEY, CDR2 SMNVEV (reference sequence).

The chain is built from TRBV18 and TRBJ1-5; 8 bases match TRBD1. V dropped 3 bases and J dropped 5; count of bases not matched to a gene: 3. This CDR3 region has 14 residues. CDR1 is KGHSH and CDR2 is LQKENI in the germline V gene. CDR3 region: CASSPETGDQPQHF. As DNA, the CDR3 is TGTGCCAGCTCACCTGAGACAGGGGATCAGCCCCAGCATTTT. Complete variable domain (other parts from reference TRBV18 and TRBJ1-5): NAGVMQNPRHLVRRRGQEARLRCSPMKGHSHVYWYRQLPEEGLKFMVYLQKENIIDESGMPKERFSAEFPKEGPSILRIQQVVRGDSAAYFCASSPETGDQPQHFGDGTRLSIL.

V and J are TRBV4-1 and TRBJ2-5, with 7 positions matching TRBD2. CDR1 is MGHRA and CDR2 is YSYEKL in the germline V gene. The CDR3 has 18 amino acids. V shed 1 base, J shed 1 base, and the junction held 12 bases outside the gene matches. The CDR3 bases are TGCGCCAGCAGCCAAGGACATGGGGCAGCGGGGAGCCAAGAGACCCAGTACTTC. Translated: CASSQGHGAAGSQETQYF.

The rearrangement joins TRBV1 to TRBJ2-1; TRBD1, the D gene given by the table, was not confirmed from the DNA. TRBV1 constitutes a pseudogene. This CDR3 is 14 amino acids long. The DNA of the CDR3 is TGCACCAGCAGCCCGACAGGGCACTACAATGAGCAGTTCTTC. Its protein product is CTSSPTGHYNEQFF.

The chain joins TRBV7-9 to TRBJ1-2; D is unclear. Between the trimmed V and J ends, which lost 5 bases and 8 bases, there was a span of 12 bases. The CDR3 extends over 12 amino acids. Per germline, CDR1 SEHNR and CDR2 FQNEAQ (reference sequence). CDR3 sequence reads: CASSRPPLGYTF. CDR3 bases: TGTGCCAGCAGCCGTCCCCCGTTAGGCTACACCTTC.

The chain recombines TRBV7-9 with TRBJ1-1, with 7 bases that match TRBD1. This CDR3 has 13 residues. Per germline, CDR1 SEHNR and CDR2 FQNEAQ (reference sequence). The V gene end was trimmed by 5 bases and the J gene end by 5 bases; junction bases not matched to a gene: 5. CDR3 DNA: TGTGCCAGCAGCAGACAGGGTGGTACTGAAGCTTTCTTT. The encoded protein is CASSRQGGTEAFF.

The DNA for the CDR3 is TGTGCCAGTCATTGGGGGCAGGGCAATAGCAATCAGCCCCAGCATTTT. Encoded protein: CASHWGQGNSNQPQHF. The V call is TRBV19, the J call TRBJ1-5, with D perhaps matching TRBD1 (6 bases). Trimming cost V 8 bases and J 0 bases, with 17 bases left between them. The CDR3 length is 16 residues. Germline CDR1 and CDR2: LNHDA and SQIVND (reference sequence). The variable domain in full, with the rest retrieved from reference TRBV19 and TRBJ1-5, is DGGITQSPKYLFRKEGQNVTLSCEQNLNHDAMYWYRQDPGQGLRLIYYSQIVNDFQKGDIAEGYSVSREKKESFPLTVTSAQKNPTAFYLCASHWGQGNSNQPQHFGDGTRLSIL.